By proportion, the clone carrying this T cell receptor (beta chain) is large (0.1 to 1%). This specimen belongs to a study of esophageal squamous cell carcinoma under preoperative chemotherapy. Time point reported: after preoperative PTX-NDP chemotherapy. MiXCR, run by TCRdb on the PCR reads, gives a single entry per CDR3 protein. Here the sample spans 9,500 to 11,000 distinct CDR3 sequences, 63% being singletons. CDR1 and CDR2 (germline): MNHNS, SASEGT. Trimming pared 3 bases from V and 10 bases from J, leaving 13 bases between. This CDR3 is 13 amino acids long. This TCR was sampled from a human donor with esophageal squamous cell carcinoma. The donor label of this sample is uncertain. Sampling was done from a patient given preoperative chemotherapy. V is TRBV6-1 and J is TRBJ2-1; D not certain. CDR3 coding DNA: TGTGCCAGCAGTGAGACACCCGCCTACGAGCAGTTCTTC. This codes for CASSETPAYEQFF.